This TCR beta chain appears in the sequencing data of a study of monozygotic twins with inflammatory bowel disease. About this clonotype: Antigen: not known.

Study observations and caveats: Against healthy co-twins, IBD patients had lower TCRbeta diversity (measured by inverse Simpson). Whether twins were concordant or discordant made no difference to repertoire similarity, possibly from limited power.

The germline CDR1 and CDR2 sequences are SGHTA and FQGNSA. The CDR3 is 16 residues long. TCRdb re-analyzed the 5' RACE reads; it lists each CDR3 protein once, without DNA. The sample table includes some 400,000 distinct CDR3 sequences. This chain links TRBV7-2 with TRBJ1-2; TCRdb picks TRBD1, but there is no DNA to check that call. The material sequenced was blood. The source of this sequence is a human donor with ulcerative colitis or Crohn's disease, or a healthy co-twin of an affected twin (not recorded which). CDR3 loop: CASSQIGLLGTGGYTF.